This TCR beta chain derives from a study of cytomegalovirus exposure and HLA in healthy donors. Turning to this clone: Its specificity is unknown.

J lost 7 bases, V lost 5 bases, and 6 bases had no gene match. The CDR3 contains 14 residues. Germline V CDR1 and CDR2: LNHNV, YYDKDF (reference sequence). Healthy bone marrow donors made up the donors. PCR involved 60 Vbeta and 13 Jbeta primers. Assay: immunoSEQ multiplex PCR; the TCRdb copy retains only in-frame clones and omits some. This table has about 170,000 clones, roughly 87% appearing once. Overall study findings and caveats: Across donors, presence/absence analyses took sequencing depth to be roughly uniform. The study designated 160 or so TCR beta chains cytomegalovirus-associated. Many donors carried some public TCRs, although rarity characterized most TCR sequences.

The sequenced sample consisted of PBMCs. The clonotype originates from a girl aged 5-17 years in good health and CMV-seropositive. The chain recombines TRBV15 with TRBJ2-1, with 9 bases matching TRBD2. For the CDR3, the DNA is TGTGCCACCAGCGTAATAGCGGGAGTTAATGAGCAGTTCTTC. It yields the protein CATSVIAGVNEQFF.